This note documents a single T cell receptor (beta chain) sequence. Additional DNA sequences in this sample encode the identical CDR3. The record originates from a study of blood T cell repertoires in COVID-19. As for the study in general: Acute-phase and convalescent COVID-19 samples originated in the United States, Italy and Spain. From T cells, B-cell-depleted T cells, or PBMCs came the material, which was cDNA or gDNA.

Data came from immunoSEQ multiplex PCR; TCRdb stores just in-frame clones and leaves some out. Among about 200,000 clones listed, 85% were seen once. The CDR3 runs to 15 residues. V lost 3 bases, J lost 1 base, and 12 bases lay in between. Germline lookup yields CDR1 LGHNA and CDR2 YNFKEQ. The sequence was collected from a man between 60 and 75 years old with COVID-19, enrolled during active disease. Sequenced: peripheral blood. J is TRBJ1-1 and V is TRBV4-2; D is possibly TRBD1 (6 bases). Written as DNA, the CDR3 is TGTGCCAGCAGCCAGATGACAGGTGGGAACACTGAAGCTTTCTTT. It yields the protein CASSQMTGGNTEAFF.